The clone carrying this T cell receptor beta chain was seen at least ten times. The antigen remains unidentified. These data are taken from a study of post-analysis software for immune sequencing data. Across the whole study: Courses of disease covered relapsing-remitting, secondary progressive and progressive-relapsing multiple sclerosis. Findings of the study overall: Controls showed lower frequencies than patients for roughly five TRBV segments, and TRBV5-6, TRBV5-1 and TRBV20-1 were among these.

The CDR3 covers 14 residues. J was trimmed by 5 bases and V by 4 bases; bases with no gene match: 9. Germline CDR1 and CDR2: SGHDT and YYEEEE. Unique-molecular-identifier-tagged TCR beta cDNA libraries were used. TCRdb re-derived calls from the PCR reads in MiXCR, one entry per CDR3 protein. The data hold 250,000 to 300,000 distinct CDR3 sequences, with just over 35% observed a single time. V is TRBV5-6 and J is TRBJ2-7, with 7 bases matching TRBD2. Sequenced material: blood. This clonotype was sampled from a girl aged 5 to 17 with multiple sclerosis. This chain's CDR3 is CASSISGGRNEQYF. The CDR3 DNA is TGTGCCAGCAGCATCTCAGGCGGGAGAAACGAGCAGTACTTC.